A single sample gave rise to the 20 T cell receptor beta chains below, sequenced in a study of T cells in Graves' hyperthyroidism and ophthalmopathy. Amplified TCR beta CDR3 regions came from RNA transcripts. An initial round of RT-PCR targeting the TCR CDR3 relied on the HTBI primer set. TCRdb recomputed calls from the multiplex PCR reads with MiXCR, one row per CDR3 protein. Of about 510,000 distinct CDR3 sequences listed, over 45% are singletons. Input material: peripheral blood or thyroid tissue (not recorded which). These receptors originate from an adult woman with Graves' disease, either hyperthyroidism or ophthalmopathy (not recorded which).

The chain uses TRBV7-9 and TRBJ2-7, with TRBD1 as a possible D gene (7 bases). The CDR3 loop spans 15 amino acids. The V gene's germline CDR1 is SEHNR and CDR2 FQNEAQ (reference sequence). V lost 5 bases to trimming and J lost 2 bases, with 16 bases between them. The chain's CDR3 is CASSAGQIGTYEQYF. CDR3 nucleotides: TGTGCCAGCAGCGCGGGACAGATTGGAACCTACGAGCAGTACTTC.

The table lists this clonotype with a count of one. The chain employs TRBV28 and TRBJ2-2; D may correspond to TRBD1 or TRBD2 (5 bases each). Between the trimmed V and J ends, which lost 7 bases and 4 bases, there was a span of 16 bases. Germline V gene data show CDR1 as MDHEN and CDR2 as SYDVKM. The CDR3 loop spans 15 amino acids. The CDR3 protein is CASTTDEGFTGELFF. The CDR3 DNA is TGTGCCAGCACCACGGACGAGGGGTTCACCGGGGAGCTGTTTTTT.

This clonotype was detected a few times. This sequence joins TRBV7-9 and TRBJ1-2; perhaps TRBD1 as D (6 bases). V was pared by 2 bases and J by 4 bases, with 8 bases between. This CDR3 has 13 residues. The germline gives CDR1 SEHNR, CDR2 FQNEAQ (reference sequence). The CDR3 nucleotides are TGTGCCAGCAGCTTACCCAGGGGCTATGGCTACACCTTC. This codes for CASSLPRGYGYTF.

The CDR3 region has the DNA TGTGCCAGTAGACTTACCTACGAGCAGTACTTC. Protein product: CASRLTYEQYF. V usage is TRBV2 and J usage is TRBJ2-7, with D unresolved. Trimming removed 9 bases at V and 2 bases at J, with 8 bases between. Germline CDR1 is SNHLY and CDR2 is FYNNEI. The CDR3 loop spans 11 amino acids.

To note about this clonotype: Being one base from a much bigger clone, this may be a read error. The chain is built from TRBV20-1 and TRBJ2-2, with D perhaps TRBD2 (6 bases). Trimming took off 7 bases at V and 5 bases at J, with 20 bases between the two ends. The germline V gene has CDR1 DFQATT and CDR2 SNEGSKA (reference sequence). The CDR3 loop spans 15 amino acids. The CDR3 DNA sequence: TGCAGTGGACGCGGCCCTGGAGGGCCTACCGGGGAGCTGTTTTTT. This encodes CSGRGPGGPTGELFF.

J is TRBJ2-5 and V is TRBV7-9; weak D call: TRBD2 (6 bases). This CDR3 comprises 14 residues. The germline V gene encodes CDR1 SEHNR and CDR2 FQNEAQ (reference sequence). V was cut by 10 bases and J by 5 bases, with 20 bases left in between. CDR3 in amino acids: CATASLEEGETQYF. The CDR3 DNA sequence: TGTGCCACTGCATCCTTGGAGGAGGGGGAGACCCAGTACTTC.

This clonotype came up many times. The CDR3 sequence: CASSIATGTSGRKETQYF. CDR3 nucleotide sequence: TGTGCCAGTAGTATAGCTACCGGGACTAGCGGGAGAAAGGAGACCCAGTACTTC. The chain combines TRBV19 with TRBJ2-5, with 14 bases fitting TRBD2. Germline trimming cut 1 base from V and 5 bases from J; bases unmatched to any gene: 9. CDR1 LNHDA and CDR2 SQIVND come from the germline V gene (reference sequence). This CDR3 has 18 amino acids.

This clonotype was seen at least ten times. The CDR3 DNA follows: TGTGCCAGCAGCTTACGGGGACAGGGTGGAGAGACCCAGTACTTC. It yields the protein CASSLRGQGGETQYF. The gene calls are TRBV13 and TRBJ2-5; 9 bases align to TRBD1. Germline CDR1 reads PRHDT; CDR2 reads FYEKMQ (reference sequence). Trimming removed 2 bases from V and 4 bases from J; junction bases left unmatched: 5. There are 15 residues in the CDR3.

This clonotype was recorded a few times. The V and J genes are TRBV10-3 and TRBJ2-5; 12 bases align to TRBD2. Germline V gives CDR1 ENHRY, CDR2 SYGVKD. The length of the CDR3 is 14 residues. Losses at the gene ends were 6 bases for V and 3 bases for J; bases not matched to a gene: 2. The CDR3 DNA sequence: TGTGCCATCAGGAGACTAGCGGGAGAAGAGACCCAGTACTTC. It codes for CAIRRLAGEETQYF.

This chain links TRBV7-2 with TRBJ1-5; D gene unclear. The CDR3 runs to 13 residues. Germline V gene sequence: CDR1 SGHTA, CDR2 FQGNSA. V shed 5 bases and J shed 5 bases, with 10 bases lying between them. CDR3 bases: TGTGCCAGCAGCCCGGCCTCGGATCAGCCCCAGCATTTT. Amino acid sequence: CASSPASDQPQHF. Full variable domain (missing parts from reference TRBV7-2 and TRBJ1-5): GAGVSQSPSNKVTEKGKDVELRCDPISGHTALYWYRQSLGQGLEFLIYFQGNSAPDKSGLPSDRFSAERTGGSVSTLTIQRTQQEDSAVYLCASSPASDQPQHFGDGTRLSIL.

This clonotype was observed a handful of times. Sequence at one end of the junction differs from germline and may be a read error. The chain carries TRBV7-7 and TRBJ2-5, with D possibly TRBD1 on 5 matching bases. The CDR3 consists of 13 residues. Germline assignment: CDR1 SSHAT and CDR2 FNYEAQ (reference sequence). As DNA, the CDR3 is TGTGCTAGCAGTAAGGACACGCAAGAGACCCAGTACTTC. This encodes CASSKDTQETQYF. Based on the CDR3 plus reference TRBV7-7 and TRBJ2-5, the full variable domain is GAGVSQSPRYKVTKRGQDVTLRCDPISSHATLYWYQQALGQGPEFLTYFNYEAQPDKSGLPSDRFSAERPEGSISTLTIQRTEQRDSAMYRCASSKDTQETQYFGPGTRLLVL.

This clonotype was found a few times. The J gene is TRBJ2-3, the V gene TRBV19, with a weak D call TRBD2 (6 bases). The CDR3 totals 13 residues. Trimming left V 10 bases short and J 4 bases short, with 15 bases between. Germline CDR1 LNHDA, CDR2 SQIVND (reference sequence). The CDR3 here is CATGGVASDTQYF. DNA for the CDR3: TGTGCCACTGGAGGGGTCGCCTCAGATACGCAGTATTTT.

This clonotype was counted many times. The chain has TRBV20-1 and TRBJ2-5; 7 bases fit TRBD2. Trimming cost V 5 bases and J 7 bases; bases outside gene matches: 7. This CDR3 has 12 residues. Per the germline V gene, CDR1 is DFQATT and CDR2 is SNEGSKA (reference sequence). The CDR3 DNA follows: TGCAGTGCTCTCGGACTAGACGCGACCCAGTACTTC. The encoded protein is CSALGLDATQYF.

The sample holds many counts of this clonotype. CDR3 protein: CASSSSNGQERETQYF. CDR3 sequence (DNA): TGTGCCAGCAGTTCGTCGAACGGACAGGAGCGAGAGACCCAGTACTTC. This chain connects TRBV12-3 or TRBV12-4 to TRBJ2-5; 7 nucleotides line up with TRBD1. The V gene end was trimmed by 4 bases and the J gene end by 4 bases; junction bases not matched to a gene: 12. This CDR3 spans 16 amino acids.

The chain couples TRBV5-1 to TRBJ1-4; a possible D gene is TRBD1 (6 bases). CDR3 length: 16 amino acids. Germline CDR1 SGHRS, CDR2 YFSETQ. The V and J ends lost 4 bases and 1 base respectively, with 14 bases between them. In DNA, the CDR3 is TGCGCCAGCAGCAAAGAATACAGGGTAACTAATGAAAAACTGTTTTTT. Translated, it gives CASSKEYRVTNEKLFF.

Points on this clonotype: The germline gene is not matched at one end of the junction; a read error may be the cause. The chain joins TRBV9 to TRBJ2-6, with TRBD1 matching 7 bases. The CDR3 extends over 16 amino acids. Germline values: CDR1 SGDLS, CDR2 YYNGEE. The CDR3 is CASSVALHTGADVLTF. The CDR3 nucleotides are TGTGCCAGCAGCGTAGCCCTCCATACAGGGGCCGACGTCCTGACTTTC.

This clonotype was seen many times. This rearrangement joins TRBV2 to TRBJ2-7; 11 bases align to TRBD1. V lost 1 base and J lost 7; bases outside the gene matches: 3. The CDR3 extends over 14 amino acids. Germline values: CDR1 SNHLY, CDR2 FYNNEI. In nucleotides, the CDR3 is TGTGCCAGCAGTGAAGTTGGGACAGGGGGGGAGCAGTACTTC. Protein sequence: CASSEVGTGGEQYF.

This clonotype was seen only a few times. J is TRBJ1-2 and V is TRBV24-1; D is unresolved. Per germline, CDR1 KGHDR and CDR2 SFDVKD. This CDR3 comprises 14 residues. With 2 bases removed from V and 2 bases from J, the gap between germline ends came to 8 bases. CDR3 sequence: CATSDSPRNYGYTF. The CDR3 nucleotides are TGTGCCACCAGTGATTCCCCACGCAACTATGGCTACACCTTC.

The gene calls are TRBV7-2 and TRBJ1-1, with D possibly being TRBD1 (5 bases). The germline V and J ends were trimmed by 10 bases and 3 bases, with 18 bases remaining between them. CDR3 length equals 14 residues. CDR1 is SGHTA and CDR2 is FQGNSA in the germline V gene. In nucleotides, the CDR3 is TGTGCCATCCGAGTCGGGACCGGGTACACTGAAGCTTTCTTT. Its translation is CAIRVGTGYTEAFF. The complete variable domain, with remaining parts taken from reference TRBV7-2 and TRBJ1-1, reads GAGVSQSPSNKVTEKGKDVELRCDPISGHTALYWYRQSLGQGLEFLIYFQGNSAPDKSGLPSDRFSAERTGGSVSTLTIQRTQQEDSAVYLCAIRVGTGYTEAFFGQGTRLTVV.

In this sample, this clonotype turned up many times. The gene calls are TRBV2 and TRBJ2-5, with D hard to call. The CDR3 is 12 residues long. V gave up 0 bases and J gave up 5 bases, with 4 bases separating them. CDR1 is SNHLY and CDR2 is FYNNEI in the germline V gene. DNA for the CDR3: TGTGCCAGCAGTGAAGCTTGGGAGACCCAGTACTTC. This sequence encodes CASSEAWETQYF.